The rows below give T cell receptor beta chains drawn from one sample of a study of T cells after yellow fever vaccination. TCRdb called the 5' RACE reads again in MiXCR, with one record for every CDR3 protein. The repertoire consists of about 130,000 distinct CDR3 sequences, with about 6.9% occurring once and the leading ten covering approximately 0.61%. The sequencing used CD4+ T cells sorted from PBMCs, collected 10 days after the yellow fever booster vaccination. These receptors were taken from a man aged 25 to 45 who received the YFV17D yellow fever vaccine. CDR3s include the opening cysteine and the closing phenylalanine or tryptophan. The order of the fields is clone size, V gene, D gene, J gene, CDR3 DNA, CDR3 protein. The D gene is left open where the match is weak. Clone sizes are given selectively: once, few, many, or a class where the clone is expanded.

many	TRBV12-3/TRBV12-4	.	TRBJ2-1	TGTGCCAGCAGAGCGACCGGGGCGAACAATGAGCAGTTCTTC	CASRATGANNEQFF
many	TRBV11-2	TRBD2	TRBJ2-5	TGTGCCAGCAGCTTTTCATTCAGTAGCGGGAGGTACCAAGAGACCCAGTACTTC	CASSFSFSSGRYQETQYF
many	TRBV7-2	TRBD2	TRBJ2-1	TGTGCCAGCAGCTGGAGCGGGAGCGGCTACAATGAGCAGTTCTTC	CASSWSGSGYNEQFF
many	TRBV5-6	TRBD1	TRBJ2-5	TGTGCCAGCAGTAGGGACAGTACTCAAGAGACCCAGTACTTC	CASSRDSTQETQYF
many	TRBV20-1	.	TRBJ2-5	TGCAGTGCTAGCGGGGGCCGGGAGACCCAGTACTTC	CSASGGRETQYF
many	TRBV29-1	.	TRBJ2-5	TGCAGCGCGAGGAGGGCCCTAGGAGAGACCCAGTACTTC	CSARRALGETQYF
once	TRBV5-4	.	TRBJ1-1	TGTGCCAGCAGCTTAAGCCAGGTGAACACTGAAGCTTTCTTT	CASSLSQVNTEAFF
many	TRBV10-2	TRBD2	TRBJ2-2	TGCGCCAGCAGGACTAGCGGGATTTCAAACGGGGAGCTGTTTTTT	CASRTSGISNGELFF
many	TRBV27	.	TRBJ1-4	TGTGCCAGTCAGGGGATTGGTGAAAAACTGTTTTTT	CASQGIGEKLFF
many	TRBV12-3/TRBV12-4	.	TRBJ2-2	TGTGCCAGCAGTTTATTCGACACCGGGGAGCTGTTTTTT	CASSLFDTGELFF
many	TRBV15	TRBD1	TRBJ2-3	TGTGCCACCAAGACACCGACAGGGGGCCGGGATACGCAGTATTTT	CATKTPTGGRDTQYF
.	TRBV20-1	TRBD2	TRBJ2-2	TGCAGTGCTAGAACGGGAGGGTCGACCACCGGGGAGCTGTTTTTT	CSARTGGSTTGELFF
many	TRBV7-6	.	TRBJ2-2	TGTGCCAGCAGCATGGAGACTTCGAACACCGGGGAGCTGTTTTTT	CASSMETSNTGELFF
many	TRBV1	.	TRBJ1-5	TGCACCAGCAGCCAAGCAGCCCCGCGGAATCAGCCCCAGCATTTT	CTSSQAAPRNQPQHF
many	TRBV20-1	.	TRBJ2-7	TGCAGTGCTGACCCAGCGGGTTATTACGAGCAGTACTTC	CSADPAGYYEQYF
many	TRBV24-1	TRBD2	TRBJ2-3	TGTGCCACCAGTGATACTAGCGGGAGCCTAGATACGCAGTATTTT	CATSDTSGSLDTQYF
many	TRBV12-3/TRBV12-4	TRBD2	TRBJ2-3	TGTGCCAGCAGCTTAGCGGGCCAGACGCAGTATTTT	CASSLAGQTQYF
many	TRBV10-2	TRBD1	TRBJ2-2	TGCGCCAGCAGTGAAGACAGGGGGCATAACACCGGGGAGCTGTTTTTT	CASSEDRGHNTGELFF
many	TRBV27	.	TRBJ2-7	TGTGCCAGCACCCGATTTGCAGGGGCGGTCTTCGAGCAGTACTTC	CASTRFAGAVFEQYF
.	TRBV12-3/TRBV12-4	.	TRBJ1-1	TGTGCCAGCAGTTCATCTGGGACCAACCGCGGTGAAGCTTTCTTT	CASSSSGTNRGEAFF
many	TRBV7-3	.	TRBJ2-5	TGTGCCAGCAGCTTAGCGGTAAAAGAGACCCAGTACTTC	CASSLAVKETQYF
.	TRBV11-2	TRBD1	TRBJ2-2	TGTGCCAGCAGCTTAGTGAGGAGTGGACAGGGTGGTGGCACCGGGGAGCTGTTTTTT	CASSLVRSGQGGGTGELFF
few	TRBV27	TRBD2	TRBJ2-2	TGTGCCAGCAGTTCGCTAGCGGGAGGAAGAGGGGTTCTGCGGGAGCTGTTTTTT	CASSSLAGGRGVLRELFF
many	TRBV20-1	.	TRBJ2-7	TGCAGTGCTACGCAGTGGGTCTATACCGAGCAGTACTTC	CSATQWVYTEQYF
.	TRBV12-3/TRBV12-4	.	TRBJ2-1	TGTGCCAGCAGTCGGGAGTCAGTCGGCAATGAGCAGTTCTTC	CASSRESVGNEQFF
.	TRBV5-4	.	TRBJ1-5	TGTGCCAGCAGCTGGGACCGCAATCAGCCCCAGCATTTT	CASSWDRNQPQHF
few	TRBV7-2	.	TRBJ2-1	TGTGCCAGCATCAATAGACCCTACAGTGGGGGGCAGTTCTTC	CASINRPYSGGQFF
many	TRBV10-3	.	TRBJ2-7	TGTGCCATCAGTCGGATTACACCTTACGAGCAGTACTTC	CAISRITPYEQYF
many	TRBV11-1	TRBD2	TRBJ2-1	TGTGCCAGCAGCTCAACTACCTCATTTAGCGGGAGTTCTAATGAGCAGTTCTTC	CASSSTTSFSGSSNEQFF
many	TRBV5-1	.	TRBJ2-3	TGCGCCAGCAGTTCCCATACTGGGAGTAGAAGCACAGATACGCAGTATTTT	CASSSHTGSRSTDTQYF
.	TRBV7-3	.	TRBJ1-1	TGTGCCAGCAGCGCACATGGGGCCACTGAAGCTTTCTTT	CASSAHGATEAFF
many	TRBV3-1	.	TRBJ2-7	TGTGCCAGCAGCCAGGTATCCTACGAGCAGTACTTC	CASSQVSYEQYF
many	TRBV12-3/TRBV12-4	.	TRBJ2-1	TGTGCCAGCAGTTTAAGGGGCGGGAATGAGCAGTTCTTC	CASSLRGGNEQFF
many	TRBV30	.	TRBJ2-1	TGTGCCTGGACGGAGGGGGCGGCAGACAATGAGCAGTTCTTC	CAWTEGAADNEQFF
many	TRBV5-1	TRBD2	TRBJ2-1	TGCGCCAGCAGCTTGTCTCTACTAGCGCAGAGCTCCTACAATGAGCAGTTCTTC	CASSLSLLAQSSYNEQFF
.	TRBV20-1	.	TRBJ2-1	TGCAGTGCCCTTACAGGGAGCTCCTACAATGAGCAGTTCTTC	CSALTGSSYNEQFF
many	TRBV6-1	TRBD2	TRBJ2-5	TGTGCCAGCAGCCTACTAGCGGGAGTACGTGAGACCCAGTACTTC	CASSLLAGVRETQYF
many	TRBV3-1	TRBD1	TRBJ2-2	TGTGCCAGCAGCCAAACAGGGGTGGCCACCGGGGAGCTGTTTTTT	CASSQTGVATGELFF
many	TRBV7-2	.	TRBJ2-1	TGTGCCAGCAGCCCACACCTGGGAAATGAGCAGTTCTTC	CASSPHLGNEQFF
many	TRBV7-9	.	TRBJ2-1	TGTGCCACCCTGTCCTCGCGGGATGAGCAGTTCTTC	CATLSSRDEQFF
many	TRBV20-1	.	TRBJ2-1	TGCAGTGCTAGTAGGGCAGGGCCTTACAATGAGCAGTTCTTC	CSASRAGPYNEQFF
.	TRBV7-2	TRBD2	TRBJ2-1	TGTGCCAGCAGCCGAAGGGCTAGCGGTCCGTATGAGCAGTTCTTC	CASSRRASGPYEQFF
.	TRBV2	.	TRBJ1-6	TGTGCCAGCAAAAAGGACGGGAATTCACCCCTCCACTTT	CASKKDGNSPLHF
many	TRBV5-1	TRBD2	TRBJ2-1	TGCGCCAGCGGTAGCGGGAGCGGTAATGAGCAGTTCTTC	CASGSGSGNEQFF
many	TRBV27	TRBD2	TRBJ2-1	TGTGCCAGCAGTTTATCGATGCAGCGGGATTTAACCTACAATGAGCAGTTCTTC	CASSLSMQRDLTYNEQFF